Shown below are 20 T cell receptor beta chains from a single sample sequenced in a study of T-cell reconstitution after alpha-beta-depleted transplantation in children (dated by TCRdb to 2016 to 2017). Library preparation used PCR. For sequencing, an Illumina HiSeq 2500 was employed. TCR library preparation used molecular barcoding, with unique molecular identifiers applied to normalize quantification of the TCRbeta repertoire. In-frame beta chains were kept once TCRdb had trimmed the public reads at Q25 with fastp and called clones with MiXCR. Every distinct CDR3 protein forms one entry, paired with its most common genes and DNA. This sample gives approximately 510,000 distinct CDR3 sequences in total; 15% to 20% of them show up just once. 2.5% to 4% of the sample lies in the top ten. The sample consisted of PBMCs from the stem cell graft donor, taken from the stem cell graft. These receptor sequences come from a human donor who donated a stem cell graft to a child with acute lymphoblastic leukemia.

There are many counts of this clonotype. This rearrangement joins TRBV5-1 to TRBJ2-2; 10 bases agree with TRBD2. This CDR3 has 20 amino acids. Per germline, CDR1 SGHRS and CDR2 YFSETQ. V gave up 2 bases and J gave up 6 bases; unmatched junction bases: 19. CDR3 in amino acids: CASSFPLRASGSVMAGELFF. CDR3 nucleotide sequence: TGCGCCAGCAGCTTTCCCCTTAGGGCTAGCGGGAGCGTCATGGCCGGGGAGCTGTTTTTT.

The table lists this clonotype with a few counts. CDR3 amino acids: CASSLGGSLNNEQFF. CDR3 bases: TGTGCCAGCAGCTTGGGGGGCTCCTTAAACAATGAGCAGTTCTTC. V and J are TRBV5-6 and TRBJ2-1; weak D call: TRBD1 (5 bases). Germline V CDR1 and CDR2: SGHDT, YYEEEE. This CDR3 comprises 15 residues. The germline V and J ends were trimmed by 0 bases and 5 bases, with 12 bases remaining between them.

The rearrangement joins TRBV23-1 to TRBJ2-3, with 10 bases matching TRBD2. TRBV23-1 is given ORF status, its function remaining uncertain. Trimming took 0 bases from V and 4 from J; bases not matched to a gene: 7. The CDR3 sequence is 17 residues long. The CDR3 protein is CASSQSTSGIGPDTQYF. In nucleotides, the CDR3 is TGCGCCAGCAGTCAATCAACTAGCGGGATTGGGCCAGATACGCAGTATTTT.

The table lists this clonotype with a count of one. The chain is built from TRBV6-2 or TRBV6-3 and TRBJ1-5; D is uncertain. With 2 bases removed from V and 0 bases from J, the gap between germline ends came to 8 bases. The CDR3 is 15 residues long. Germline CDR1 reads MNHEY; CDR2 reads SVGEGT. CDR3 residues: CASSYRMRSNQPQHF. For the CDR3, the DNA is TGTGCCAGCAGTTACCGGATGCGTAGCAATCAGCCCCAGCATTTT.

This chain joins TRBV4-2 and TRBJ1-6; 7 bases map to TRBD1. Germline values: CDR1 LGHNA, CDR2 YNFKEQ. Trimming took 0 bases from V and 13 from J; bases not matched to a gene: 15. This CDR3 contains 17 residues. The CDR3 here is CASSQDGGRGSPAPLHF. In DNA form, the CDR3 reads TGTGCCAGCAGCCAAGATGGCGGCAGGGGGTCCCCTGCGCCCCTCCACTTT.

This clonotype was seen more than once but under ten times. The gene calls are TRBV5-1 and TRBJ2-7; TRBD2 might be the D (6 bases). Trimming cost V 3 bases and J 2 bases, with 18 bases left between them. The germline V gene encodes CDR1 SGHRS and CDR2 YFSETQ. This CDR3 contains 16 residues. The CDR3 protein is CASSSSGEAGAYEQYF. CDR3 nucleotides: TGCGCCAGCAGCTCCTCGGGGGAGGCGGGTGCCTACGAGCAGTACTTC.

V and J are TRBV5-1 and TRBJ1-2, with no clear D. The CDR3 runs 14 residues. The ends were cut back, 0 bases at V and 5 bases at J, with 11 bases in the middle. CDR1 and CDR2 from the germline V gene are SGHRS and YFSETQ. CDR3 DNA sequence: TGCGCCAGCAGCTTGGCGTCGGAGTATTATGGCTACACCTTC. Amino acid sequence: CASSLASEYYGYTF. Combining the CDR3 with reference TRBV5-1 and TRBJ1-2 gives the whole variable domain KAGVTQTPRYLIKTRGQQVTLSCSPISGHRSVSWYQQTPGQGLQFLFEYFSETQRNKGNFPGRFSGRQFSNSRSEMNVSTLELGDSALYLCASSLASEYYGYTFGSGTRLTVV.

This clonotype was observed a handful of times. The V and J genes are TRBV12-3 or TRBV12-4 and TRBJ2-7, with 7 nucleotides matching TRBD1. This CDR3 is 14 amino acids long. Trimming took 3 bases from V and 2 from J; bases not matched to a gene: 4. The CDR3 here is CASSFSQGAYEQYF. The CDR3 coding sequence is TGTGCCAGCAGTTTTAGCCAGGGGGCCTACGAGCAGTACTTC.

This clonotype was detected a few times. As DNA, the CDR3 is TGTGCCAGCAGTGAATATTATTACACTGACAATCAGCCCCAGCATTTT. Translated, it gives CASSEYYYTDNQPQHF. The V call is TRBV2, the J call TRBJ1-5, with no clear D. Trimming took 2 bases from V and 3 from J, leaving 14 bases between them. In germline, CDR1 is SNHLY, CDR2 FYNNEI. This CDR3 contains 16 residues.

This clonotype occurred a few times. J is TRBJ1-5 and V is TRBV20-1; perhaps TRBD1 as D (5 bases). The length of the CDR3 is 14 residues. Germline lookup yields CDR1 DFQATT and CDR2 SNEGSKA (reference sequence). Trimming took off 3 bases at V and 4 bases at J, with 13 bases between the two ends. The CDR3 is CSARPGANNQPQHF. CDR3 DNA: TGCAGTGCTAGGCCCGGGGCCAATAATCAGCCCCAGCATTTT.

The CDR3 loop is CAISESSSWPSRGGVGFAQYF. As DNA, the CDR3 is TGTGCCATCAGTGAGTCCTCCTCTTGGCCTAGTCGCGGCGGCGTCGGCTTCGCGCAGTACTTC. The chain recombines TRBV10-3 with TRBJ2-7; D is undetermined. CDR1 is ENHRY, CDR2 SYGVKD, per germline. V was cut by 0 bases and J by 9 bases, with 36 bases left in between. The CDR3 contains 21 residues.

J is TRBJ1-5 and V is TRBV20-1, with D maybe TRBD1 (5 bases). Deletions cut 5 bases from V and 7 bases from J, with 21 bases between. The CDR3 length is 15 residues. The germline CDR1 and CDR2 sequences are DFQATT and SNEGSKA (reference sequence). CDR3 nucleotide sequence: TGCAGTGCTCCCCTGGGCGGCAGGGAATGGCAGCCCCAGCATTTT. Translation gives CSAPLGGREWQPQHF.

The sample holds a few counts of this clonotype. The chain combines TRBV10-3 with TRBJ2-7; either TRBD1 or TRBD2 may supply D (5 bases each). The CDR3 covers 14 residues. Germline V gene sequence: CDR1 ENHRY, CDR2 SYGVKD. Trimming took off 2 bases at V and 0 bases at J, with 8 bases between the two ends. The CDR3 DNA follows: TGTGCCATCAGTGAGCCAGGGAGCTCCTACGAGCAGTACTTC. This codes for CAISEPGSSYEQYF.

This clonotype has only a few counts. The chain uses TRBV5-6 and TRBJ2-1; 7 bases map to TRBD2. With V trimmed by 1 base and J by 3 bases, 10 bases remained unmatched. The germline V gene encodes CDR1 SGHDT and CDR2 YYEEEE. This CDR3 comprises 17 residues. CDR3 in amino acids: CASSLRHPGGDYNEQFF. Here the CDR3 DNA reads TGTGCCAGCAGCTTGCGGCATCCGGGAGGAGACTACAATGAGCAGTTCTTC.

This clonotype was detected a few times. J is TRBJ2-7 and V is TRBV29-1; D is uncertain. The length of the CDR3 is 11 residues. The V end was cut by 5 bases, the J end by 3 bases, with 8 bases between. CDR1 is SQVTM, CDR2 ANQGSEA, per germline. For the CDR3, the DNA is TGCAGCGTTAGGGCCGACTACGAGCAGTACTTC. It translates to CSVRADYEQYF.

This clonotype was counted only a few times. The V call is TRBV10-3, the J call TRBJ1-5; no definite D call. The CDR3 sequence is 13 residues long. The V gene lost 0 bases and the J gene lost 11 bases, with 11 bases spanning the gap. The V gene's germline CDR1 is ENHRY and CDR2 SYGVKD. This CDR3 is CAISESDVSTQHF. CDR3 DNA sequence: TGTGCCATCAGTGAGTCCGACGTTTCGACCCAGCATTTT.

Ten or more counts support this clonotype. The V call is TRBV20-1, the J call TRBJ2-7; the D is unclear. The germline V and J ends were trimmed by 3 bases and 2 bases, with 5 bases remaining between them. The CDR3 contains 11 residues. CDR1 DFQATT and CDR2 SNEGSKA come from the germline V gene (reference sequence). CDR3 residues: CSARDTYEQYF. DNA for the CDR3: TGCAGTGCTAGGGATACCTACGAGCAGTACTTC.

This clonotype was seen a handful of times. The V call is TRBV9, the J call TRBJ2-7, with 7 bases fitting TRBD1. The CDR3 extends over 13 amino acids. The V segment lost 2 bases and the J segment 6 bases; nucleotides outside the gene matches: 5. In germline, CDR1 is SGDLS, CDR2 YYNGEE. CDR3 sequence reads: CASSVAPGGEQYF. CDR3 nucleotide sequence: TGTGCCAGCAGCGTGGCGCCAGGGGGCGAGCAGTACTTC.

This clonotype was detected a few times. This rearrangement joins TRBV5-1 to TRBJ2-3; D not resolved. V was trimmed by 0 bases and J by 8 bases, leaving 13 bases between them. Germline V gene lookup returns CDR1 SGHRS and CDR2 YFSETQ. This CDR3 spans 14 amino acids. DNA for the CDR3: TGCGCCAGCAGCTTGGAGGCAGGCCGCCGTACGCAGTATTTT. Its translation: CASSLEAGRRTQYF. Complete variable domain (other parts from reference TRBV5-1 and TRBJ2-3): KAGVTQTPRYLIKTRGQQVTLSCSPISGHRSVSWYQQTPGQGLQFLFEYFSETQRNKGNFPGRFSGRQFSNSRSEMNVSTLELGDSALYLCASSLEAGRRTQYFGPGTRLTVL.

V usage is TRBV5-1 and J usage is TRBJ1-2; 8 bases align to TRBD1. Per germline, CDR1 SGHRS and CDR2 YFSETQ. The CDR3 spans 14 residues. The V and J ends lost 4 bases and 4 bases, in that order; junction bases with no gene match: 6. CDR3 nucleotide sequence: TGCGCCAGCAGCATAACAGGGGGAGCCTATGGCTACACCTTC. Protein product: CASSITGGAYGYTF.